Below are 23 T cell receptor beta chains sequenced from a single sample in a study of HIV-infected patients and healthy controls. TCRdb itself ran the 5' RACE reads through MiXCR, one entry per CDR3 protein. The sample has 15,000 to 20,000 distinct CDR3 sequences; about 15% are singletons. The sample comprised CD8+ T cells from blood. The receptors shown here come from a human donor in good health.

This clonotype was observed a handful of times. This chain uses TRBV9 with TRBJ1-2, with D perhaps matching TRBD1 (5 bases). V was cut by 4 bases and J by 3 bases, with 25 bases left in between. CDR1 and CDR2 from the germline V gene are SGDLS and YYNGEE. CDR3 length: 18 residues. DNA for the CDR3: TGTGCCAGCAGCCTTACTGGTGAGAGGGACGGAAATTACTATGGCTACACCTTC. It encodes CASSLTGERDGNYYGYTF.

This chain links TRBV7-2 with TRBJ2-7; D is perhaps TRBD1 (6 bases). The germline CDR1 and CDR2 sequences are SGHTA and FQGNSA. Trimming removed 3 bases from V and 5 bases from J, with 14 bases in between. This CDR3 spans 14 amino acids. In nucleotides, the CDR3 is TGTGCCAGCAGCTTCGTGCTGGGGGCACACGAGCAGTACTTC. Protein product: CASSFVLGAHEQYF.

This clonotype was seen repeatedly, ten times or more. The gene calls are TRBV5-6 and TRBJ2-5; no clear D. In germline, CDR1 is SGHDT, CDR2 YYEEEE. The CDR3 has 13 amino acids. Trimming took off 4 bases at V and 3 bases at J, with 10 bases between the two ends. The CDR3 nucleotides are TGTGCCAGCAGCCTCGACCTTGAAGAGACCCAGTACTTC. This gives the protein CASSLDLEETQYF.

A single count supports this clonotype. One end of the junction is discordant with germline, which a read error may explain. The CDR3 bases are TGTGCCTGCAGTGAGTATCAGGGTGTCACTGAAGCTTTCTTT. The encoded protein is CACSEYQGVTEAFF. The chain combines TRBV6-1 with TRBJ1-1; tentatively, D is TRBD1 (5 bases). Germline-derived CDR1 and CDR2 are MNHNS and SASEGT. The CDR3 sequence is 14 residues long.

Ten or more counts support this clonotype. For the CDR3, the DNA is TGTGCCAGCAGCGTAGAAGAGCGGGGGGGCTCAGAGACCCAGTACTTC. Its translation: CASSVEERGGSETQYF. The chain combines TRBV9 with TRBJ2-5; 10 nucleotides line up with TRBD2. The germline V gene encodes CDR1 SGDLS and CDR2 YYNGEE. CDR3 length: 16 residues. V lost 0 bases to trimming and J lost 4 bases; unmatched junction nucleotides: 6. The complete variable domain, with remaining parts taken from reference TRBV9 and TRBJ2-5, reads DSGVTQTPKHLITATGQRVTLRCSPRSGDLSVYWYQQSLDQGLQFLIQYYNGEERAKGNILERFSAQQFPDLHSELNLSSLELGDSALYFCASSVEERGGSETQYFGPGTRLLVL.

V gene TRBV4-3 combines with J gene TRBJ2-2, with D possibly being TRBD2 (6 bases). Trimming cost V 0 bases and J 0 bases, with 8 bases left between them. This CDR3 comprises 16 residues. Looked up from germline, CDR1 is LGHNA and CDR2 is YSLEER. The CDR3 region has the DNA TGCGCCAGCAGCCAAGAGGCGGGGCCGAACACCGGGGAGCTGTTTTTT. Amino acids: CASSQEAGPNTGELFF.

This clonotype appeared a few times. This sequence joins TRBV15 and TRBJ2-1, with D possibly called TRBD1 or TRBD2 (5 bases each). From germline, CDR1 is LNHNV and CDR2 YYDKDF (reference sequence). This CDR3 is 17 amino acids long. Trimming removed 0 bases at V and 0 bases at J, with 12 bases between. The CDR3 sequence is CATSREGDPFSYNEQFF. CDR3 DNA: TGTGCCACCAGCAGAGAAGGGGACCCCTTCTCCTACAATGAGCAGTTCTTC.

The V gene is TRBV7-9, the J gene TRBJ2-3; D is undetermined. Germline values: CDR1 SEHNR, CDR2 FQNEAQ (reference sequence). Trimming removed 0 bases at V and 2 bases at J, with 15 bases between. This CDR3 has 17 residues. DNA of the CDR3: TGTGCCAGCAGCTTAGCGGATGTCAGTGAATACACAGATACGCAGTATTTT. Residues: CASSLADVSEYTDTQYF.

This clonotype was counted only a few times. The rearrangement links TRBV25-1 to TRBJ2-1; no reliable D call. Trimming stripped 6 bases from V and 7 bases from J, with 4 bases between. This CDR3 is 10 amino acids long. In germline, CDR1 is MGHDK, CDR2 SYGVNS. The CDR3 coding sequence is TGTGCCAGCAGGGAGAATGAGCAGTTCTTC. This gives the protein CASRENEQFF.

This clonotype was detected a few times. V and J are TRBV28 and TRBJ2-5; D unresolved. The CDR3 runs to 13 residues. In germline, CDR1 is MDHEN, CDR2 SYDVKM. V was shortened by 4 bases and J by 5 bases, with 11 bases between the two germline ends. The CDR3 reads CASSWPQTETQYF. DNA of the CDR3: TGTGCCAGCAGTTGGCCACAAACGGAGACCCAGTACTTC.

J is TRBJ2-7 and V is TRBV19; no reliable D call. This CDR3 comprises 13 residues. Trimming left V 5 bases short and J 4 bases short, with 12 bases between. Looked up from germline, CDR1 is LNHDA and CDR2 is SQIVND (reference sequence). CDR3 nucleotide sequence: TGTGCCAGTAGTCCCACCCTGGATTACGAGCAGTACTTC. Its translation: CASSPTLDYEQYF.

The sample holds many counts of this clonotype. V is TRBV21-1 and J is TRBJ1-5. TRBV21-1 is reported as a pseudogene. The CDR3 covers 14 residues. The CDR3 DNA follows: TGTGCCAGCAGCAAAGACCGGTGCAATCAGCCCCAGCATTTT. Translation: CASSKDRCNQPQHF.

This clonotype has a handful of counts. This chain joins TRBV7-8 and TRBJ2-5; TRBD2 matches at 8 bases. Germline lookup yields CDR1 SGHVS and CDR2 FQNEAQ. The CDR3 runs 16 residues. J lost 2 bases, V lost 1 base, and 6 bases had no gene match. CDR3: CASSLGLAGHQETQYF. In DNA form, the CDR3 reads TGTGCCAGCAGCTTAGGGCTAGCGGGCCATCAAGAGACCCAGTACTTC.

This clonotype was detected many times. The chain recombines TRBV25-1 with TRBJ2-5; 9 bases match TRBD2. This CDR3 is built from 16 residues. The germline gives CDR1 MGHDK, CDR2 SYGVNS. Trimming cost V 5 bases and J 7 bases; bases outside gene matches: 14. In nucleotides, the CDR3 is TGTGCCAGCAGTCTCAGAACATTAGCGGGAGAGGGGACCCAGTACTTC. Its protein is CASSLRTLAGEGTQYF. The complete variable domain, with remaining parts taken from reference TRBV25-1 and TRBJ2-5, reads EADIYQTPRYLVIGTGKKITLECSQTMGHDKMYWYQQDPGMELHLIHYSYGVNSTEKGDLSSESTVSRIRTEHFPLTLESARPSHTSQYLCASSLRTLAGEGTQYFGPGTRLLVL.

This clonotype was detected many times. V usage is TRBV7-9 and J usage is TRBJ2-2; D gene ambiguous. This CDR3 has 14 residues. Looked up from germline, CDR1 is SEHNR and CDR2 is FQNEAQ (reference sequence). Trimming took off 2 bases at V and 1 base at J, with 5 bases between the two ends. The CDR3 DNA reads as TGTGCCAGCAGCTTATTGGAGAACACCGGGGAGCTGTTTTTT. Protein product: CASSLLENTGELFF.

This clonotype was observed a few times. CDR3 in DNA: TGTGCCAGCAGCTTAGGTTGGGGTAATGAGCAGTTCTTC. This codes for CASSLGWGNEQFF. The chain couples TRBV7-9 to TRBJ2-1; D remains ambiguous. The germline V gene encodes CDR1 SEHNR and CDR2 FQNEAQ (reference sequence). CDR3 length: 13 amino acids. V dropped 1 base and J dropped 7 bases, with 8 bases sitting between them.

V usage is TRBV4-3 and J usage is TRBJ1-2; possibly TRBD1 for D (6 bases). Per germline, CDR1 LGHNA and CDR2 YSLEER. V lost 0 bases, J lost 7 bases, and 15 bases lay in between. This CDR3 has 15 amino acids. In DNA form, the CDR3 reads TGCGCCAGCAGCCAAGATCGGGAGACAGGACTTGGCTACACCTTC. Its protein is CASSQDRETGLGYTF.

This clonotype was counted at least ten times. This rearrangement joins TRBV15 to TRBJ2-2; D gene ambiguous. Germline V gene lookup returns CDR1 LNHNV and CDR2 YYDKDF (reference sequence). The CDR3 consists of 14 residues. Trimming pared 8 bases from V and 4 bases from J, leaving 14 bases between. CDR3 nucleotide sequence: TGTGCCACCTGTCCGGAAACCTCCACCGGGGAGCTGTTTTTT. It specifies CATCPETSTGELFF.

This clonotype was seen ten or more times. This rearrangement joins TRBV12-3 or TRBV12-4 to TRBJ1-1; D unresolved. V gave up 5 bases and J gave up 4 bases, with 14 bases separating them. The CDR3 extends over 14 amino acids. In nucleotides, the CDR3 is TGTGCCAGCAGTGAACGCGTAATTCCCACTGAAGCTTTCTTT. This encodes CASSERVIPTEAFF.

This clonotype was seen repeatedly, ten times or more. This sequence joins TRBV5-1 and TRBJ2-7; TRBD1 aligns across 12 bases. CDR1 is SGHRS and CDR2 is YFSETQ in the germline V gene. V lost 4 bases and J lost 4; bases outside the gene matches: 9. This CDR3 comprises 16 residues. CDR3 protein: CASSPRGGQGAYEQYF. The DNA for the CDR3 is TGCGCCAGCAGCCCAAGAGGGGGACAGGGGGCTTACGAGCAGTACTTC.

This clonotype was detected ten times or more. This chain uses TRBV4-3 with TRBJ2-1; TRBD2 might be the D (6 bases). CDR3 size: 16 residues. Germline CDR1 LGHNA, CDR2 YSLEER. The ends were cut back, 4 bases at V and 8 bases at J, with 21 bases in the middle. The CDR3 protein is CASSPLRTVASDEQFF. CDR3 nucleotide sequence: TGCGCCAGCAGCCCCCTTAGAACCGTTGCTAGCGATGAGCAGTTCTTC.

The chain links TRBV23-1 to TRBJ2-3; 7 nucleotides line up with TRBD2. TRBV23-1 is annotated as an ORF whose role is uncertain. The CDR3 is 18 amino acids. V shed 1 base and J 2 bases; nucleotides not matched to a gene: 12. The DNA of the CDR3 is TGCGCCAGCAGTCAATGCTCCGGGCTAGCGGAACTCACAGATACGCAGTATTTT. Protein sequence: CASSQCSGLAELTDTQYF.

In regard to this clonotype: A much bigger clone sits one base away, suggesting this may be a read error. The chain employs TRBV14 and TRBJ2-7; D perhaps matches TRBD1 (7 bases). Germline V CDR1 and CDR2: SGHDN, FVKESK. This CDR3 is built from 14 residues. CDR3 residues: CARSPRQGLYEQYF. The CDR3 nucleotides read TGTGCCAGAAGCCCCAGACAGGGACTTTACGAGCAGTACTTC.